This T cell receptor beta chain was sequenced for a study of control samples from healthy donors and cancer patients. Clones were read by immunoSEQ multiplex PCR, and TCRdb kept only the in-frame ones, dropping some. This table holds 130,000 or so clones, 90% to 95% found once. Source material: PBMCs. This clonotype was obtained from a man aged 55 to 70 with colorectal cancer.

The DNA for the CDR3 is TGTGCCAGCAGCTTAGATCAGGGGGCGGCTGGCTACACCTTC. Translated, it gives CASSLDQGAAGYTF. V and J are TRBV7-9 and TRBJ1-2; 8 nucleotides align to TRBD1. The CDR3 sequence is 14 residues long. In germline, CDR1 is SEHNR, CDR2 FQNEAQ (reference sequence). V shed 1 base and J 7 bases; nucleotides not matched to a gene: 5.